The T cell receptor beta chain under discussion was sequenced for a study of molecular identifiers for immune sequencing clone quantification. Input for naive CD8 libraries was about 19,000 to 1,100,000 sorted cells; the RNA fraction used was 10%, 30% or 50%. Naive CD8 T cells were sorted, and the gate applied was CD8+CD4-CCR7+CD45RA+. Trimming shortened V by 1 base and J by 3 bases, and 7 bases separated the two germline ends. CDR3 length equals 12 residues. Germline CDR1 SQVTM, CDR2 ANQGSEA. Listed TCR primers and previously described methods were used for bulk TCR libraries. In TCRdb, the PCR reads were re-called with MiXCR into one record per CDR3 protein. The profile shows under 800,000 distinct CDR3 sequences, less than 30% of them singletons.

This TCR came from a human donor in good health. Some libraries in this study had Jurkat cell RNA spiked in. The sequenced sample was naive CD8+ T cells from blood, with Jurkat cell RNA spiked in. Specified subset: FACS-sorted CD8+CD4-CCR7+CD45RA+ naive T cells. This rearrangement joins TRBV29-1 to TRBJ2-7; D not certain. The CDR3: CSVEVRNYEQYF. For the CDR3, the DNA is TGCAGCGTTGAAGTTCGGAACTACGAGCAGTACTTC.